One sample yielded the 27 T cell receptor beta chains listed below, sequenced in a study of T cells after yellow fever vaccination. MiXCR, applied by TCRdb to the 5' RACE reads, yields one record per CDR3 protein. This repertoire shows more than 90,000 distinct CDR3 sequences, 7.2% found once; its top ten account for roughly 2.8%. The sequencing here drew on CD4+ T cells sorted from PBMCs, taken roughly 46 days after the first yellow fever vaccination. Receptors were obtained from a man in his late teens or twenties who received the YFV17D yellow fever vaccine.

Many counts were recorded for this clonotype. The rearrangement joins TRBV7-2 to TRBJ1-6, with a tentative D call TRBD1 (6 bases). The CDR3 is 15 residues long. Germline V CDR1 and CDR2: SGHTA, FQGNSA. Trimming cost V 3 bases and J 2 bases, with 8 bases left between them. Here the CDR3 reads CASSFTGPYNSPLHF. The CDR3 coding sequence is TGTGCCAGCAGCTTTACAGGGCCCTATAATTCACCCCTCCACTTT. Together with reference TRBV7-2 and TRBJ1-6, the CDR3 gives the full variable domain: GAGVSQSPSNKVTEKGKDVELRCDPISGHTALYWYRQSLGQGLEFLIYFQGNSAPDKSGLPSDRFSAERTGGSVSTLTIQRTQQEDSAVYLCASSFTGPYNSPLHFGNGTRLTVT.

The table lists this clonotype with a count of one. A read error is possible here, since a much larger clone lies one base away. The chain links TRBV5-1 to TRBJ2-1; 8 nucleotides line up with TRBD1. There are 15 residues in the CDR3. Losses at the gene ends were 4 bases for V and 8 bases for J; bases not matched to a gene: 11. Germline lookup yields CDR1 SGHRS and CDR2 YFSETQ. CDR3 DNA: TGCGCCAGCAGCCGGACAGGGTGGATGGATGATGAGCAGTTCTTC. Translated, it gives CASSRTGWMDDEQFF.

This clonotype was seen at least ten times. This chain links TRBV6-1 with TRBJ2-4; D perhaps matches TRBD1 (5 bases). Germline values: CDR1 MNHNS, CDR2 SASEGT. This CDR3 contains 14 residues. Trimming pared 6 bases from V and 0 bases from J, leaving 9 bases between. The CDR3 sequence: CASSRDRAKNIQYF. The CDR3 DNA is TGTGCCAGCAGCAGAGACAGAGCCAAAAACATTCAGTACTTC.

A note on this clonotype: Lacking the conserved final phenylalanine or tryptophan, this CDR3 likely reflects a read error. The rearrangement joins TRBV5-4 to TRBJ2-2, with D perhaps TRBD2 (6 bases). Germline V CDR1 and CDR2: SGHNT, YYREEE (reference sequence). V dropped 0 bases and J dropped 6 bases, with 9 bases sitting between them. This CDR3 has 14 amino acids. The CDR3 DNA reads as TGTGCCAGCAGCTTGGGGGGGGATGCCGGGGAGCTGTTTTCT. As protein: CASSLGGDAGELFS.

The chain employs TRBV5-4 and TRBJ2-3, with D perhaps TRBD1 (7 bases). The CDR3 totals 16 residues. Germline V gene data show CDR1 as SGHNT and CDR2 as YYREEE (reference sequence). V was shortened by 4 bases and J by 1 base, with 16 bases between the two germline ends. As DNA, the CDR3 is TGTGCCAGCAGCGCCCCTGGAGGGGGCCGCACAGATACGCAGTATTTT. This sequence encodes CASSAPGGGRTDTQYF.

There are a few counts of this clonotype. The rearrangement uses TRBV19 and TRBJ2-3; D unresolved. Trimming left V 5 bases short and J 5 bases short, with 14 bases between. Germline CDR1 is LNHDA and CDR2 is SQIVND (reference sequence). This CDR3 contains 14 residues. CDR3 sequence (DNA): TGTGCCAGTAGTCCTCCGGGCCGACGAGATACGCAGTATTTT. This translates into CASSPPGRRDTQYF.

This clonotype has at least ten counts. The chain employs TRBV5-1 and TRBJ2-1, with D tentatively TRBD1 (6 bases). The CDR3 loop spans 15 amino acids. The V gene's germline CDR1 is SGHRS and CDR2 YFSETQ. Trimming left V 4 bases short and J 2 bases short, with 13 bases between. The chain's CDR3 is CASSSQGSTYNEQFF. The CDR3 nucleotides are TGCGCCAGCAGCAGTCAGGGGTCAACCTACAATGAGCAGTTCTTC. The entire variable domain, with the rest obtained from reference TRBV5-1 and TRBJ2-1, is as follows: KAGVTQTPRYLIKTRGQQVTLSCSPISGHRSVSWYQQTPGQGLQFLFEYFSETQRNKGNFPGRFSGRQFSNSRSEMNVSTLELGDSALYLCASSSQGSTYNEQFFGPGTRLTVL.

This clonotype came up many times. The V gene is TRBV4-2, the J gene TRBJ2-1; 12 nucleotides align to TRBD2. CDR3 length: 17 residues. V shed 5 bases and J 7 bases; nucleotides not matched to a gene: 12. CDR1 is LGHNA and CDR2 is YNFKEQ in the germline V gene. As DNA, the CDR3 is TGTGCCAGCAGCTCCCGACTAGCGGGGGCCGTGGGGAATGAGCAGTTCTTC. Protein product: CASSSRLAGAVGNEQFF.

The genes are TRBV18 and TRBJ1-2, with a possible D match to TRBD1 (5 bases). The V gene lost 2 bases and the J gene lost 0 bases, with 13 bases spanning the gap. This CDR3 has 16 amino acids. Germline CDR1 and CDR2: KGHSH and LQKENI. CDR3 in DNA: TGTGCCAGCTCACCAGGGGCTTCAGAACCTAACTATGGCTACACCTTC. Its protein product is CASSPGASEPNYGYTF.

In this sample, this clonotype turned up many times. The CDR3 DNA is TGCAGTGCTAGGGGGAGATTCCTAGGGGAGCTGTTTTTT. It specifies CSARGRFLGELFF. The chain couples TRBV20-1 to TRBJ2-2; possible D gene TRBD2, 5 bases. Per the germline V gene, CDR1 is DFQATT and CDR2 is SNEGSKA (reference sequence). CDR3 length: 13 amino acids. V was pared by 3 bases and J by 8 bases, with 13 bases between.

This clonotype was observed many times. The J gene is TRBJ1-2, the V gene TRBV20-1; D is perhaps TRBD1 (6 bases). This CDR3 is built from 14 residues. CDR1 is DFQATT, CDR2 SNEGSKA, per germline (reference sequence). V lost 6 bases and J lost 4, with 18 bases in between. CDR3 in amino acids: CSAGTTQLSYGYTF. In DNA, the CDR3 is TGCAGTGCCGGGACAACCCAGCTTTCCTATGGCTACACCTTC.

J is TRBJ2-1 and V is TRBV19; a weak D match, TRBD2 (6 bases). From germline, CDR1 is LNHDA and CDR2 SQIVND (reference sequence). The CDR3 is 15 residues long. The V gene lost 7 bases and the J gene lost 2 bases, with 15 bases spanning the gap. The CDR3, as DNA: TGTGCCAGTAATTATGGGGACTCGACCTACAATGAGCAGTTCTTC. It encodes CASNYGDSTYNEQFF.

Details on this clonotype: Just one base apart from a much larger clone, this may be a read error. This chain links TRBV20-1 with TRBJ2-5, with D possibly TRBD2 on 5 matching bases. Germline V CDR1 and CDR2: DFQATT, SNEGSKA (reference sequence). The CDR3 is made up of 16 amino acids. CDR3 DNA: TGCAGTGCTGGAGATGCAGGAGGAAGGGACCAAGAGACCCAGTACTTC. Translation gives CSAGDAGGRDQETQYF.

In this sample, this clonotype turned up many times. The CDR3 bases are TGTGCCAGCAGTTACCCAGGACAGGGGGCGAATGAGCAGTTCTTC. It specifies CASSYPGQGANEQFF. The chain recombines TRBV6-2 or TRBV6-3 with TRBJ2-1, with TRBD1 identical over 11 bases. Trimming cost V 2 bases and J 7 bases; bases outside gene matches: 4. This CDR3 has 15 amino acids. CDR1 MNHEY and CDR2 SVGEGT come from the germline V gene.

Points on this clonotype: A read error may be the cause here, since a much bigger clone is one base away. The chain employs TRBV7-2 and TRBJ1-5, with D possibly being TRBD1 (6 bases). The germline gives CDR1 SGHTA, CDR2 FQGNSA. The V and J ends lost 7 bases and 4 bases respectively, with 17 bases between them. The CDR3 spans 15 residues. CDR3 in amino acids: CASIRTQGPNQPQHF. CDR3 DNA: TGTGCCAGCATCCGTACACAGGGACCAAATCAGCCCCAGCATTTT. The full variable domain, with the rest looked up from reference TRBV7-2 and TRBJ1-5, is GAGVSQSPSNKVTEKGKDVELRCDPISGHTALYWYRQSLGQGLEFLIYFQGNSAPDKSGLPSDRFSAERTGGSVSTLTIQRTQQEDSAVYLCASIRTQGPNQPQHFGDGTRLSIL.

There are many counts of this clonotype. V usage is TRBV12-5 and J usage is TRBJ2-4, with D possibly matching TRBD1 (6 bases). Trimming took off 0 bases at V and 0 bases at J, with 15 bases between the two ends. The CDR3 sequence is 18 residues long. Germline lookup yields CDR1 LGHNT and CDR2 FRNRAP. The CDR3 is CASGLVLVGAGAKNIQYF. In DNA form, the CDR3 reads TGTGCTAGTGGTTTGGTACTTGTGGGGGCAGGAGCCAAAAACATTCAGTACTTC.

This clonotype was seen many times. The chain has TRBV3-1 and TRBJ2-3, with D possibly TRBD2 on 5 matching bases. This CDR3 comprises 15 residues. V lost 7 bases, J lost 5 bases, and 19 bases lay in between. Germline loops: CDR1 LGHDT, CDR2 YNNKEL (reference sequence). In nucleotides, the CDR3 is TGTGCCAGCACCTTCCTAGCAACCCCAGGAGATACGCAGTATTTT. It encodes CASTFLATPGDTQYF.

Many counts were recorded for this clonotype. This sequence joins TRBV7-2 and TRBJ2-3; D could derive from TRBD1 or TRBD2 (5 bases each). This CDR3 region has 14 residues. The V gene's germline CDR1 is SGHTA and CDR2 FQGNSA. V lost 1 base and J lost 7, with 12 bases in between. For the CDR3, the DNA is TGTGCCAGCAGCTTAGAGGTGGGACGGAATACGCAGTATTTT. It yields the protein CASSLEVGRNTQYF.

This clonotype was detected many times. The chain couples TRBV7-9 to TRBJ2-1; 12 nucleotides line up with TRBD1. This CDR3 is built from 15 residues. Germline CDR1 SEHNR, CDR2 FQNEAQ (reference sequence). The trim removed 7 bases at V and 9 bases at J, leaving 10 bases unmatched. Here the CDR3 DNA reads TGTGCCAGCAAGCTCGGGACAGGGGGCTTGGGTGAGCAGTTCTTC. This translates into CASKLGTGGLGEQFF.

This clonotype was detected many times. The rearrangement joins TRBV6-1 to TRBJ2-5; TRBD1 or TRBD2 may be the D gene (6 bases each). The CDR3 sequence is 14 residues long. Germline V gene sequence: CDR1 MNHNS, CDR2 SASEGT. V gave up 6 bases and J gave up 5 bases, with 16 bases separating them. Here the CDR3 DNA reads TGTGCCAGCAGGCCTGGCAGGGGAGGTGAGACCCAGTACTTC. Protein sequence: CASRPGRGGETQYF.

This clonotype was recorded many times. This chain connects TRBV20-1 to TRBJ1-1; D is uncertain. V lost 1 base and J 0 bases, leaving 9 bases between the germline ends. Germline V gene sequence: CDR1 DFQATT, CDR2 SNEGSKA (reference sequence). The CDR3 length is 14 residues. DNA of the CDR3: TGCAGTGCTAGAGCGGGAAGGATGAACACTGAAGCTTTCTTT. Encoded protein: CSARAGRMNTEAFF.

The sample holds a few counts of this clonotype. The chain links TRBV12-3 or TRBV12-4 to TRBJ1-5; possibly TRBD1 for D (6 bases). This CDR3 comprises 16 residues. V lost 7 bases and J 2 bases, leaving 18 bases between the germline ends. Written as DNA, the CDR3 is TGTGCCAGCACTCTAGGAGGGGGGATTGGCAATCAGCCCCAGCATTTT. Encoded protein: CASTLGGGIGNQPQHF.

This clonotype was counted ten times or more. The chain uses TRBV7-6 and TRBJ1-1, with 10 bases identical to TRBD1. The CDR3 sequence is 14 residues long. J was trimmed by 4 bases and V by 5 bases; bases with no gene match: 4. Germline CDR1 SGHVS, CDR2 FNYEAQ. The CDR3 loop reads CASSLRTGGTEAFF. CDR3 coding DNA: TGTGCCAGCAGCCTGAGGACAGGGGGCACTGAAGCTTTCTTT.

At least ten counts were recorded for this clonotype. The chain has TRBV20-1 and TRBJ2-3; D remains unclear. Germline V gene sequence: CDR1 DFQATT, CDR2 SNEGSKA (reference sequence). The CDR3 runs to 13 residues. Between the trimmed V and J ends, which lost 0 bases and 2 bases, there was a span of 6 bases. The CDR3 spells CSARDSNTDTQYF. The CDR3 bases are TGCAGTGCTAGAGATTCTAACACAGATACGCAGTATTTT.

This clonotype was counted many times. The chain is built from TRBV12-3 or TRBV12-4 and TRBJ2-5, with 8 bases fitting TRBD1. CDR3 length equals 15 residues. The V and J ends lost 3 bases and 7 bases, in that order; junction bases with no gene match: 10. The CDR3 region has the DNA TGTGCCAGCAGTTTGAGACAGGGGCTCCCGCCGACCCAGTACTTC. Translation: CASSLRQGLPPTQYF.

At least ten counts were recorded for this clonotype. CDR3 in DNA: TGCAGTGCTTTAAAAGAGACCCAGTACTTC. Its translation is CSALKETQYF. This chain joins TRBV20-1 and TRBJ2-5; D not certain. The germline V gene encodes CDR1 DFQATT and CDR2 SNEGSKA (reference sequence). Trimming left V 5 bases short and J 3 bases short, with 4 bases between. The CDR3 loop spans 10 amino acids.

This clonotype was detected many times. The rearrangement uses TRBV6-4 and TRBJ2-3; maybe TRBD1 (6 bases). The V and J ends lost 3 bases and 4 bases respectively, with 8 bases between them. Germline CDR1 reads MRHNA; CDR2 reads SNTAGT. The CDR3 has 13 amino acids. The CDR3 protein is CASSEQGPDTQYF. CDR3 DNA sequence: TGTGCCAGCAGTGAACAGGGCCCAGATACGCAGTATTTT.